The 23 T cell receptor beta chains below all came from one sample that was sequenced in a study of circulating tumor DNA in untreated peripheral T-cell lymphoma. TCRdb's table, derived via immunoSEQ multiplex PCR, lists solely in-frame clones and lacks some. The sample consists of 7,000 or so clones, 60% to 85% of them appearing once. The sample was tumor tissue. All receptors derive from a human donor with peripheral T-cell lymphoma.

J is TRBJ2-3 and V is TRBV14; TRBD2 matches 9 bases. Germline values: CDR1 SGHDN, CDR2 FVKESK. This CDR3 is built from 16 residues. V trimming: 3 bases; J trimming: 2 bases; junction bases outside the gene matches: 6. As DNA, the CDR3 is TGTGCCAGCAGCCAGCCAGCGGGGGGATACACAGATACGCAGTATTTT. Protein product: CASSQPAGGYTDTQYF.

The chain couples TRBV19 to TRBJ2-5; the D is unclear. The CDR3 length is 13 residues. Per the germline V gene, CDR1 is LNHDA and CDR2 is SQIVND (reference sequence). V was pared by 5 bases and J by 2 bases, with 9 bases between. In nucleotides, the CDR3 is TGTGCCAGTAGTGTTGGATCTCAAGAGACCCAGTACTTC. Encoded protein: CASSVGSQETQYF.

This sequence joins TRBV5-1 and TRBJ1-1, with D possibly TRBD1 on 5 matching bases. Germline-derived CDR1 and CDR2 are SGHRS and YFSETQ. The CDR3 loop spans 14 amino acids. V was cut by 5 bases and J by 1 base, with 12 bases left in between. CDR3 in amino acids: CASRFRGENTEAFF. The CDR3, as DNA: TGCGCCAGCAGGTTCAGAGGGGAGAACACTGAAGCTTTCTTT. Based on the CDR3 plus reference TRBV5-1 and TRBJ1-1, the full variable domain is KAGVTQTPRYLIKTRGQQVTLSCSPISGHRSVSWYQQTPGQGLQFLFEYFSETQRNKGNFPGRFSGRQFSNSRSEMNVSTLELGDSALYLCASRFRGENTEAFFGQGTRLTVV.

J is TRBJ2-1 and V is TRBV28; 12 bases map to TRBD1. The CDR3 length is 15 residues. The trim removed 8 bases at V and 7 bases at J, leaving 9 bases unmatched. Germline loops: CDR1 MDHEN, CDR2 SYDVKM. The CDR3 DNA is TGTGCCAGCGGGACCGGGACAGGGGGCTCGAATGAGCAGTTCTTC. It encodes CASGTGTGGSNEQFF. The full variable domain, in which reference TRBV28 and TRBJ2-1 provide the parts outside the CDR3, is DVKVTQSSRYLVKRTGEKVFLECVQDMDHENMFWYRQDPGLGLRLIYFSYDVKMKEKGDIPEGYSVSREKKERFSLILESASTNQTSMYLCASGTGTGGSNEQFFGPGTRLTVL.

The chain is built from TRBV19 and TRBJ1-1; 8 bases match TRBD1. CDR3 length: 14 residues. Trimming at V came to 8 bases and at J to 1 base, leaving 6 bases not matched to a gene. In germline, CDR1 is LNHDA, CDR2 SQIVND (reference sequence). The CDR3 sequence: CASVLTGGNTEAFF. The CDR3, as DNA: TGTGCCAGTGTTCTAACAGGGGGGAACACTGAAGCTTTCTTT.

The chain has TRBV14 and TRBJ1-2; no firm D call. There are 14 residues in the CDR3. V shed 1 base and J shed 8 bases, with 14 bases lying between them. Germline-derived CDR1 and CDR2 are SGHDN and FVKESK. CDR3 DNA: TGTGCCAGCAGCCAAGTATCCACGGGTTACGGCTACACCTTC. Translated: CASSQVSTGYGYTF.

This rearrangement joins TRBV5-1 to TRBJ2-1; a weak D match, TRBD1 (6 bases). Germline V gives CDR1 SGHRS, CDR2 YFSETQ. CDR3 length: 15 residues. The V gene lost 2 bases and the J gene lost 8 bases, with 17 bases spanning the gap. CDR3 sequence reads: CASSLQRTEIDEQFF. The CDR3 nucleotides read TGCGCCAGCAGCTTACAACGGACAGAGATTGATGAGCAGTTCTTC.

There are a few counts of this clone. The CDR3 sequence is CASTPSGSPCTF. CDR3 sequence (DNA): TGTGCCAGCACCCCTTCGGGTTCCCCGTGCACCTTC. The chain is built from TRBV28 and TRBJ1-2; unclear D gene. This CDR3 is built from 12 residues. Trimming cost V 7 bases and J 13 bases, with 19 bases left between them. Germline CDR1 and CDR2: MDHEN and SYDVKM.

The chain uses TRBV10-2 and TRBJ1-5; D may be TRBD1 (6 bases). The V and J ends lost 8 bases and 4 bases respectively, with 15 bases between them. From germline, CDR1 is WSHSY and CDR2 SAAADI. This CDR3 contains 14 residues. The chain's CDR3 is CASGESGANQPQHF. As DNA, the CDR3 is TGCGCCAGCGGGGAGTCGGGGGCGAATCAGCCCCAGCATTTT.

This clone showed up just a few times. CDR3 loop: CASGLVGYSGNTIYF. CDR3 nucleotide sequence: TGTGCTAGTGGTTTGGTAGGGTACTCTGGAAACACCATATATTTT. The chain combines TRBV12-5 with TRBJ1-3; no clear D gene. This CDR3 spans 15 amino acids. Germline CDR1 is LGHNT and CDR2 is FRNRAP. V was trimmed by 0 bases and J by 0 bases, leaving 6 bases between them.

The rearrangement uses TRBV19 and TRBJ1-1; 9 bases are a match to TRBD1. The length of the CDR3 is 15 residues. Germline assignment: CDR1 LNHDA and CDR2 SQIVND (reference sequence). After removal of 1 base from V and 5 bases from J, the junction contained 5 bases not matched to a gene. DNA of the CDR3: TGTGCCAGTAGTATAGTGACAGGGGGAAAAACTGAAGCTTTCTTT. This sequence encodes CASSIVTGGKTEAFF.

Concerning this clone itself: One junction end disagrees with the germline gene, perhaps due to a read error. CDR3 nucleotides: TGCAGCGTTGAAGGTCAGGGAGGCTATGGCTACACCTTT. It translates to CSVEGQGGYGYTF. The chain links TRBV29-1 to TRBJ1-2, with D perhaps matching TRBD1 (5 bases). Germline-derived CDR1 and CDR2 are SQVTM and ANQGSEA. The CDR3 spans 13 residues.

CDR3 bases: TGTGCCAGCTCACCCGATAACAGCTATGGCTACACCTTC. Encoded protein: CASSPDNSYGYTF. V is TRBV18 and J is TRBJ1-2; D is ambiguous. V was cut by 3 bases and J by 4 bases, with 9 bases left in between. The CDR3 length is 13 residues. The germline CDR1 and CDR2 sequences are KGHSH and LQKENI.

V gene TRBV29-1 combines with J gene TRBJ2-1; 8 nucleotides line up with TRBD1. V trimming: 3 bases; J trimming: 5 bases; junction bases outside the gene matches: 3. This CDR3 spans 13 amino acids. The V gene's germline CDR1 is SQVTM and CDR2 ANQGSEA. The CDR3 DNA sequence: TGCAGCGTTGAGGGACAGGTAAACAATGAGCAGTTCTTC. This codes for CSVEGQVNNEQFF.

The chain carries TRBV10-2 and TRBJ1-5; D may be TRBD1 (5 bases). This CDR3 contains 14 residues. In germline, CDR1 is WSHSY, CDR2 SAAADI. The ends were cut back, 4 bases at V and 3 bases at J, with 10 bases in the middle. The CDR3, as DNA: TGCGCCAGCAGTGTCGGGACTGTCAATCAGCCCCAGCATTTT. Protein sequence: CASSVGTVNQPQHF.

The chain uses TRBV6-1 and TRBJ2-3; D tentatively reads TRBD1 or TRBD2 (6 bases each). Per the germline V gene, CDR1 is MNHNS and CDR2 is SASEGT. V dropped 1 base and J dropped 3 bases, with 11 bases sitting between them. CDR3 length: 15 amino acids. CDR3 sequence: CASSEGGAVTDTQYF. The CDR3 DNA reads TGTGCCAGCAGTGAAGGGGGGGCCGTAACAGATACGCAGTATTTT.

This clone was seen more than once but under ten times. The CDR3 nucleotides are TGTGCCAGCAGCTCGAGGGGACTAGCGGGGCCAGAGACCCAGTACTTC. Its translation is CASSSRGLAGPETQYF. The V call is TRBV11-3, the J call TRBJ2-5; 13 nucleotides match TRBD2. The V and J ends lost 4 bases and 4 bases, in that order; junction bases with no gene match: 6. Germline CDR1 is SGHNT and CDR2 is YENEEA. The CDR3 is made up of 16 amino acids.

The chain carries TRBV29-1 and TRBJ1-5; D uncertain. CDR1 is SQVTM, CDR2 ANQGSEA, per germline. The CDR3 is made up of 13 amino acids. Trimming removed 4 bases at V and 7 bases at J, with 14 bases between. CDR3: CSVVYSVGQPQHF. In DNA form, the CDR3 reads TGCAGCGTTGTTTATTCGGTCGGGCAGCCCCAGCATTTT. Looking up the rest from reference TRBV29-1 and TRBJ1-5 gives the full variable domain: SAVISQKPSRDICQRGTSLTIQCQVDSQVTMMFWYRQQPGQSLTLIATANQGSEATYESGFVIDKFPISRPNLTFSTLTVSNMSPEDSSIYLCSVVYSVGQPQHFGDGTRLSIL.

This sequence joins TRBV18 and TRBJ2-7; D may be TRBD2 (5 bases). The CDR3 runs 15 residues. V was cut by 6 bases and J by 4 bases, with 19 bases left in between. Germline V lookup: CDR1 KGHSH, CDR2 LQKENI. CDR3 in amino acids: CASSLGPAEGYEQYF. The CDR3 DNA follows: TGTGCCAGCTCTCTAGGGCCCGCCGAGGGTTACGAGCAGTACTTC. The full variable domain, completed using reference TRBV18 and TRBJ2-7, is NAGVMQNPRHLVRRRGQEARLRCSPMKGHSHVYWYRQLPEEGLKFMVYLQKENIIDESGMPKERFSAEFPKEGPSILRIQQVVRGDSAAYFCASSLGPAEGYEQYFGPGTRLTVT.

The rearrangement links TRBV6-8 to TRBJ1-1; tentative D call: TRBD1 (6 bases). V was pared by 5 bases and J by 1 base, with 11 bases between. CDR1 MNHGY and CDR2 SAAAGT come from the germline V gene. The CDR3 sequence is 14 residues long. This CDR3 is CASSTSTGNTEAFF. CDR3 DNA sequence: TGTGCCAGCAGTACCTCGACAGGGAACACTGAAGCTTTCTTT.

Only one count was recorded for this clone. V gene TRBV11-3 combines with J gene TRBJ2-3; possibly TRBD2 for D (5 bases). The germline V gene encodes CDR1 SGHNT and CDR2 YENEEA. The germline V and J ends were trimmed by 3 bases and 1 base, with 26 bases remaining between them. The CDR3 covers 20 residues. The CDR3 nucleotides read TGTGCCAGCAGCTTGGCTGCCGTCGGCGGGTTTGCCGTTCGCACAGATACGCAGTATTTT. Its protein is CASSLAAVGGFAVRTDTQYF.

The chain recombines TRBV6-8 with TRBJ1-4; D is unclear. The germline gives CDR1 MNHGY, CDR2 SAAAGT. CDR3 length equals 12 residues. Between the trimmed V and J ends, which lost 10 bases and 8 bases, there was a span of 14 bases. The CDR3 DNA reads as TGTGCCATCAGCGAGGGCCGGGAAAAACTGTTTTTT. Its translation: CAISEGREKLFF.

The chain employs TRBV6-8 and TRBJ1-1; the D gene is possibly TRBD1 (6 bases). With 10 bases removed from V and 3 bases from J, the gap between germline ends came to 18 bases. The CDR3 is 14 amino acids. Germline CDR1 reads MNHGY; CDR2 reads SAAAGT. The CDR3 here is CAISASGADTEAFF. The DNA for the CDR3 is TGTGCCATCAGCGCCTCGGGGGCGGACACTGAAGCTTTCTTT.